This TCR beta chain was sequenced in a study of lymphopenia after photon versus proton radiotherapy. The study, taken as a whole, reports: After the lymphocyte nadir, photon-treated repertoires showed oligoclonal expansion, especially of CD8+ Temra cells. Photon-treated patients lost naive T cells and TCR diversity; proton-treated stayed stable.

Measured with immunoSEQ multiplex PCR; TCRdb has only the in-frame clones, and not every one. Among approximately 47,000 clones listed, over 75% were seen once. Germline V lookup: CDR1 SGDLS, CDR2 YYNGEE. V was cut by 3 bases and J by 6 bases, with 20 bases left in between. The CDR3 contains 16 residues. As regards this clone: Its antigen is not identified.

The chain links TRBV9 to TRBJ2-3; TRBD1 is a possible D gene (6 bases). This sample comprised peripheral blood, obtained from a patient treated with photon-based radiotherapy. The source of this sequence is a man in his forties with gastric cancer. This chain's CDR3 is CASSDGGRGTDDTQYF. The CDR3 region has the DNA TGTGCCAGCAGCGATGGGGGCAGGGGCACAGACGATACGCAGTATTTT.